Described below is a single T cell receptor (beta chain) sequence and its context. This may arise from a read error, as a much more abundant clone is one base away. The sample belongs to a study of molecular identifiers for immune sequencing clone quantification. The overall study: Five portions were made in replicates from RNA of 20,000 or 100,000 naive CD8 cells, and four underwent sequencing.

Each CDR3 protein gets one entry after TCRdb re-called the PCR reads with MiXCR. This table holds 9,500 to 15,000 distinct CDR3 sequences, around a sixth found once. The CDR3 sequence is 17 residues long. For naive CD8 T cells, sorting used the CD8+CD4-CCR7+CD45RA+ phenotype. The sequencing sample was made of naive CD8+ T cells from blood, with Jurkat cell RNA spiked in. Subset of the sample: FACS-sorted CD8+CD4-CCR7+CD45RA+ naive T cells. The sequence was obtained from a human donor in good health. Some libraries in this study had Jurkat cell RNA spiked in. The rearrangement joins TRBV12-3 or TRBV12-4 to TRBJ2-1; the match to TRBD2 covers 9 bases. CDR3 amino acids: CASSFGPELAGYNGQFF. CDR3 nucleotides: TGTGCCAGCAGTTTTGGTCCGGAGCTAGCGGGATACAATGGGCAGTTCTTC.